This T cell receptor (beta chain) was captured by sequencing in a study of graft-versus-host responses after intestinal transplantation. Study background: In this cohort, recipients had multivisceral, liver-intestinal, or isolated intestinal transplants. Once they had received anti-thymocyte globulin induction, all recipients took tacrolimus and steroids for about 3 years.

General study points: Individuals carrying graft-donor T cell macrochimerism showed high graft-versus-host to host-versus-graft clonal ratios in allografts. The recipient marrow held GvH clones, and some of them showed up first in ileum or blood.

Details on this clone: Its matching antigen is unknown.

Some clones are missing from TCRdb's copy, which holds only in-frame ones; the method was immunoSEQ multiplex PCR. This table holds about 6,400 clones, about four fifths found once. To release intraepithelial and lamina propria lymphocytes, the graft tissue was processed. The CDR3 runs to 12 residues. Germline lookup yields CDR1 MNHEY and CDR2 SVGAGI. Between the trimmed V and J ends, which lost 2 bases and 5 bases, there was a span of 7 bases. The source is a human patient who received an intestinal transplant, so some T cells may come from the graft donor. The J gene is TRBJ2-7, the V gene TRBV6-5; weak D call: TRBD2 (5 bases). The sequences come from ileum tissue, collected 300 to 320 days after intestinal transplant. The CDR3 protein is CASSYAGDEQYF. The CDR3 DNA sequence: TGTGCCAGCAGTTACGCCGGGGACGAGCAGTACTTC.